One sample yielded the 7 T cell receptor beta chains listed below, sequenced in a study of blood T cell repertoires in COVID-19. The assay was immunoSEQ multiplex PCR, and TCRdb's table has in-frame clones only and misses some. The table shows 380,000 or so clones, with roughly 90% occurring only once. The sequenced sample was PBMCs or T cells enriched from blood (not recorded which). These receptors were obtained from a woman aged 30 to 39 with acute COVID-19.

A single count supports this clone. The V gene is TRBV30, the J gene TRBJ1-1; a weak D match, TRBD1 (5 bases). V was trimmed by 3 bases and J by 4 bases, leaving 18 bases between them. This CDR3 comprises 15 residues. The V gene's germline CDR1 is GTSNPN and CDR2 SVGIG (reference sequence). CDR3 amino acids: CAWRRDSLAGTEAFF. The CDR3 DNA reads TGTGCCTGGAGACGGGACTCCTTAGCCGGCACTGAAGCTTTCTTT. Complete variable domain (other parts from reference TRBV30 and TRBJ1-1): SQTIHQWPATLVQPVGSPLSLECTVEGTSNPNLYWYRQAAGRGLQLLFYSVGIGQISSEVPQNLSASRPQDRQFILSSKKLLLSDSGFYLCAWRRDSLAGTEAFFGQGTRLTVV.

The V call is TRBV14, the J call TRBJ2-7; D is uncertain. This CDR3 is built from 11 residues. The V end lost 0 bases, the J end lost 10 bases, and 7 bases lay between the germline ends. Germline V gene lookup returns CDR1 SGHDN and CDR2 FVKESK. CDR3 in DNA: TGTGCCAGCAGCCAAGAAGCGAAACAGTACTTC. Translating gives CASSQEAKQYF.

This clone showed up just once. The rearrangement uses TRBV5-1 and TRBJ1-4; D unresolved. Between the trimmed V and J ends, which lost 3 bases and 8 bases, there was a span of 14 bases. The CDR3 is made up of 14 amino acids. Germline V gene lookup returns CDR1 SGHRS and CDR2 YFSETQ. CDR3 sequence (DNA): TGCGCCAGCAGCTCCGCTCTACCCACGGAAAAACTGTTTTTT. As protein: CASSSALPTEKLFF. The complete variable domain, with remaining parts taken from reference TRBV5-1 and TRBJ1-4, reads KAGVTQTPRYLIKTRGQQVTLSCSPISGHRSVSWYQQTPGQGLQFLFEYFSETQRNKGNFPGRFSGRQFSNSRSEMNVSTLELGDSALYLCASSSALPTEKLFFGSGTQLSVL.

V usage is TRBV12-3 or TRBV12-4 and J usage is TRBJ2-1; D possibly corresponds to TRBD1 (5 bases). The V and J ends lost 6 bases and 7 bases respectively, with 10 bases between them. The CDR3 sequence is 12 residues long. This CDR3 reads CASSQGPNEQFF. CDR3 nucleotide sequence: TGTGCCAGCAGCCAGGGTCCGAATGAGCAGTTCTTC.

Worth noting for this clone: This CDR3 is also generated by other DNA sequences in the sample. The V gene is TRBV5-6, the J gene TRBJ2-3; TRBD2 matches at 9 bases. This CDR3 has 15 residues. CDR1 is SGHDT, CDR2 YYEEEE, per germline. With V trimmed by 1 base and J by 0 bases, 0 bases remained unmatched. CDR3 bases: TGTGCCAGCAGCTTGAGCGGGGGGAGCACAGATACGCAGTATTTT. Translating it yields CASSLSGGSTDTQYF.

Only one count was recorded for this clone. The chain couples TRBV30 to TRBJ1-1; D ambiguous. With 4 bases removed from V and 0 bases from J, the gap between germline ends came to 9 bases. Germline CDR1 is GTSNPN and CDR2 is SVGIG (reference sequence). The CDR3 extends over 13 amino acids. The CDR3 DNA reads TGTGCCTGGACAGCGACGTTGAACACTGAAGCTTTCTTT. Protein: CAWTATLNTEAFF. Filled out from reference TRBV30 and TRBJ1-1, the complete variable domain reads SQTIHQWPATLVQPVGSPLSLECTVEGTSNPNLYWYRQAAGRGLQLLFYSVGIGQISSEVPQNLSASRPQDRQFILSSKKLLLSDSGFYLCAWTATLNTEAFFGQGTRLTVV.

The rearrangement joins TRBV7-8 to TRBJ2-7, with a tentative D call TRBD1 (6 bases). The V gene's germline CDR1 is SGHVS and CDR2 FQNEAQ. The CDR3 is made up of 13 amino acids. Trimming left V 1 base short and J 6 bases short, with 10 bases between. CDR3 bases: TGTGCCAGCAGCTTAGGAGGGGGTCTCGAGCAGTACTTC. The encoded protein is CASSLGGGLEQYF.